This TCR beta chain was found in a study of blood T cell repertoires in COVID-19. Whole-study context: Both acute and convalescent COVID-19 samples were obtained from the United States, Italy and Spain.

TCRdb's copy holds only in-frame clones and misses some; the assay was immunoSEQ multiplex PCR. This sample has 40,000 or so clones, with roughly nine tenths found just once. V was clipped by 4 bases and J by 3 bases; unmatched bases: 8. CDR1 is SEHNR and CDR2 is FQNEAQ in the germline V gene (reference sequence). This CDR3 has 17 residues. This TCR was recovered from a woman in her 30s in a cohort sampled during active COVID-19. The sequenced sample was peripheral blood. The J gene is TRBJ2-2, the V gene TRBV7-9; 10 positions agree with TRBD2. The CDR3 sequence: CASSYTPGLAYTGELFF. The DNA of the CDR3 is TGTGCCAGCAGCTATACACCGGGACTAGCGTACACCGGGGAGCTGTTTTTT.